This T cell receptor beta chain was observed in a study of cytomegalovirus exposure and HLA in healthy donors (dated by TCRdb to about 2017). Regarding the research as a whole: An earlier analysis of under 600 of the donors reported 250 to 300 Gb of sequence data and around 120 million unique TCR beta sequences from about 179 million T cells. An early release that covered about 600 HLA-typed donors contained approximately 290 gigabases of sequencing data and tens of millions of unique TCR sequences. Of the roughly 430 genotyped donors, over 65% fell in the genetic ancestry cluster associated with self-reported Caucasian donors. The study was designed to test whether signatures of past pathogen exposure could be identified by cataloging public T cell receptors. The study profiled the T cell repertoires of 500 to 800 subjects by immunosequencing and related them to cytomegalovirus serostatus. A separate validation cohort of over a hundred different subjects was used in addition to the roughly 700-subject first cohort. To predict cytomegalovirus infection status, the study combined high-throughput TCR immunosequencing, statistical association of individual TCRs with disease status, and machine learning. A later analysis re-analyzed previously published TCR beta repertoires from several hundred donors and added high-resolution HLA genotyping to study TCR occurrence patterns. Rather than drawing on any new phenotypic data, the later analysis identified candidate immune exposures from TCR beta sequences and the way those sequences occurred across donors. An earlier analysis of approximately 580 of the donors used high-throughput TCR beta sequencing to judge whether each TCR beta V gene segment behaved as functional or pseudogenic. Donor age, sex, ethnicity and CMV serostatus were compiled alongside the repertoire data. A later genetic analysis took genome-wide SNP genotypes for about three fifths of the 666 donors and used that subset as a discovery cohort. Every discovery cohort repertoire had been produced on one sequencing platform. Class I and class II HLA loci were covered by the typing at four-digit resolution. The number of typed donors differed by locus: about 629-640 for A, B, C, DRB1 and DQB1; approximately 530 for DQA1; over 600 for DPA1; and about 450 for DPB1. A few DR-DQ haplotypes were handled as single units for association and clustering because linkage in the cohort was strong. On average, 235,054 unique TCR beta nucleotide sequences were sequenced per donor among 350 to 400 genotyped donors of the cohort, with 15% to 20% of those sequences being non-productive.

The CDR3 runs 18 amino acids, cysteine and phenylalanine included. The DNA shown is the 54-base CDR3, in frame from base 1. The CDR1 and CDR2 encoded by the germline V gene (reference sequence) are LNHDA and SQIVND. V loses 3 bases at its end and J loses 3 bases; junction bases beyond the gene matches: 14. Points the paper makes about the study in general: In a later analysis, most CMV-associated TCR beta chains were found to appear HLA-restricted, with HLA associations seemingly driven largely by CMV exposure. The 87-base-pair reads could not distinguish some IMGT-functional V segments, including TRBV6-2 and TRBV6-3, so those segments were excluded. According to a later analysis, parvovirus B19, influenza, CMV and Epstein-Barr virus appeared linked to several top co-occurrence clusters. Three of the identified cytomegalovirus-associated TCR beta chains were confirmed in vitro to be specific for cytomegalovirus antigens. Roughly uniform sequencing depth across donors was assumed in presence/absence analyses, although this assumption may not hold. The authors suggested that the approach could potentially be extended to other disease states and immunological phenotypes. Broadly in line with IMGT annotations, most TCR beta V segments showed up in productive rearrangements about 87% or about 30% of the time in an earlier analysis of roughly 590 of the donors. Compared with equally common non-associated chains, HLA-associated TCR beta chains in a later analysis were more clonally expanded and had lower generation probabilities. At a false discovery rate of 0.05, a later analysis linked 15,000 to 20,000 TCR beta sequences to specific HLA alleles. Because HLA typing was unavailable for some donors at each locus, only the typed subset was used in association tests. In a later genetic analysis, fewer N-insertions in productive TCRs were reported among donors in an Asian-associated ancestry cluster than the roughly 700-donor mean. Cytomegalovirus status was reported to be diagnosed by the classifier with high specificity and sensitivity in both the original and validation cohorts. Seventeen rarely observed V segments, including chromosome 9 orphons, were excluded from the earlier analysis of a few hundred of the donors because counts were too low. The sequencing pipeline was judged likely to have produced a cluster of highly shared sequence variants as a technical artifact. Immune exposure information for the cohort was limited to CMV serostatus. Correlated functional status among segregating V segments might reflect linkage disequilibrium, but an unknown experimental factor could not be ruled out. An association between a missense DCLRE1C variant and V-gene and J-gene trimming of TCR beta chains was found in a later genetic analysis and replicated in an independent cohort. A further reported finding was that TCR beta sequences accurately predicted the HLA-A and HLA-B alleles for most subjects in the first cohort. The study gave a list of 150 to 200 TCR beta chains associated with cytomegalovirus. When HLA alleles, especially DR and DQ, strongly co-occurred, attributing TCR associations to individual alleles was difficult. Most TCR sequences were seen in very few donors, while some public TCRs were found in many individuals. A later analysis found that TCR association rates varied across HLA loci, with DRB1 alleles showing the most associated TCRs and HLA-C alleles the fewest. Only TCR beta chains were sequenced in this cohort, and the absence of alpha or paired-chain data limited detectable features.

To prepare the library, the immunoSEQ multiplex PCR assay was applied. For the multiplex PCR, a mixture combining 60 forward primers for TCR Vbeta segments and 13 reverse primers for TCR Jbeta segments was used. The CDR3 region of rearranged TCR beta genes was amplified from genomic DNA by a multiplex PCR assay. Amplified TCR beta libraries were sequenced as 87-base-pair reads on the Illumina HiSeq System. The authors' analysis ran thus. A later analysis counted some 74 million unique TCR beta chains across the 640 or so repertoires, and about 10 million of these chains were shared by at least two donors. Raw reads were error-corrected and collapsed into unique sequences with a nearest-neighbor algorithm that merged closely related sequences to remove PCR and sequencing errors. V, D and J gene segments were assigned by aligning CDR3 sequences to IMGT reference sequences. For a sequence to be retained, at least a six-nucleotide match to both a V gene segment and a J gene segment was required. A rearrangement was called productive if the CDR3 had no stop codons and remained in frame with V and J, and every other rearrangement was called non-productive. Following IMGT convention, CDR3 was defined as the stretch from the second conserved V-encoded cysteine to the conserved J-encoded phenylalanine. The earlier analysis of about 560 of the donors excluded any sequence lacking an unambiguous match to a single V gene segment. In an earlier analysis of approximately 550 of the donors, V segments were called functional above 56.7% productive rearrangements and were called segregating when the between-donor standard deviation exceeded 5%. A statistical classification framework was developed to diagnose cytomegalovirus status using the catalog of TCR beta chain sequences. V and J gene assignment, in a later analysis, came from comparing TCR nucleotide sequences with IMGT/GENE-DB human TR gene sequences. In a later analysis, CDR3 sequences and most-parsimonious VDJ recombination scenarios were assigned using the TCRdist pipeline. In a later analysis, each TCR beta chain was defined by its CDR3 amino acid sequence together with its V-gene family, and reads without a unique V-gene family were excluded. To address suspected cross-contamination and a sequencing artifact, a later analysis removed around 590 highly shared, low-generation-probability nucleotide sequences. For each public chain, a later analysis derived a clonal expansion index from normalized ranks of inferred template counts within each repertoire. In a later analysis, generation probabilities were computed using a VDJ recombination model fitted to out-of-frame rearrangements, and the results were checked against IGoR. In a later analysis, TCR-TCR, TCR-HLA and TCR-CMV co-occurrence was scored with hypergeometric tests, and a repertoire-size bias correction was applied to TCR pairs. To estimate false discovery rates, a later analysis permuted the HLA or CMV assignments 20 times. A later analysis grouped co-occurring TCRs with DBSCAN, adding TCRdist sequence similarity when clustering within HLA-allele-positive subsets. Repertoires with fewer than 30,000 or more than 120,000 public chains were left out of co-occurrence clustering, as were about five repertoires with anomalous nucleotide sharing. TCRdb took over this immuneACCESS table, retaining in-frame rearrangements with V and J assigned. Such tables are incomplete; in checked studies, under half of the missing clones stem from an unresolved V gene, and the remainder is unexplained. From that table come the V and J calls and clone size; the DNA was used to work out D and trimming. Counted in this sample were approximately 130,000 clones; around 78% of them appeared once. About 1.8% of the sample is held by the ten biggest clonotypes.

On this clone itself: It has no known antigen specificity. Base qualities are not provided; no much larger clone lies one nucleotide away.

In total, about 650 healthy bone marrow donors made up the cohort. Cohort members were all nominally healthy when sampled, although unrecorded immune exposures were likely present. The donor was CMV seronegative and was included in the group of a few hundred seronegative cohort members. A peripheral blood sample was provided by each donor, and peripheral blood mononuclear cells were used for TCR beta sequencing. The Qiagen DNeasy Blood Extraction Kit was used to extract genomic DNA from the blood cell samples. The receptor was isolated from a woman aged 45 to 65 in good health and CMV-seronegative. Sequenced sample: PBMCs. The chain employs TRBV19 and TRBJ1-5, with 7 bases matching TRBD1. The DNA sequence is as follows: TGTGCCAGTAGTATCCCGGGTAGGGGGCAAATTTACAATCAGCCCCAGCATTTT. Translation gives CASSIPGRGQIYNQPQHF.